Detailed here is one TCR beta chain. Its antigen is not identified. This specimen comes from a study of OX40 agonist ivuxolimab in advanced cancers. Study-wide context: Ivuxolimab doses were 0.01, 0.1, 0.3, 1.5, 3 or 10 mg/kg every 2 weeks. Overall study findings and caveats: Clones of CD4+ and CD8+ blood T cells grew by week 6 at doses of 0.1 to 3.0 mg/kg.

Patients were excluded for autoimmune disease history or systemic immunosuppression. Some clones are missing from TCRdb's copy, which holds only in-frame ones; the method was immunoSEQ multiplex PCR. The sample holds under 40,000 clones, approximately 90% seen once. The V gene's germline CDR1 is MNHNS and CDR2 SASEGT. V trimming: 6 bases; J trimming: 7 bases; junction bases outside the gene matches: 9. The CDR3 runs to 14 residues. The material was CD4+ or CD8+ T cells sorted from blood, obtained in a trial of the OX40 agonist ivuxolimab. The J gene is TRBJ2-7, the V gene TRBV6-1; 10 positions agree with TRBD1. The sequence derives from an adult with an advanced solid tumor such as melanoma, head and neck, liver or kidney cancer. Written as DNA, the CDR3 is TGTGCCAGCAGCATGACAGGGGGCGCGGGGGAGCAGTACTTC. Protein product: CASSMTGGAGEQYF.